These 32 T cell receptor beta chains were sequenced from one sample in a study of cytomegalovirus exposure and HLA in healthy donors. PCR was performed using 60 Vbeta and 13 Jbeta primers. The data were produced by immunoSEQ multiplex PCR, yet TCRdb's version contains in-frame clones alone and is incomplete. This sample has approximately 140,000 clones, with approximately 70% found just once. The specimen was PBMCs. The receptors stem from a woman aged 40 to 50 in good health and CMV-seronegative.

This chain links TRBV5-6 with TRBJ1-2; unclear D gene. V lost 2 bases, J lost 8 bases, and 10 bases lay in between. Germline CDR1 and CDR2: SGHDT and YYEEEE. The CDR3 spans 12 residues. The CDR3 DNA is TGTGCCAGCAGCTTACAATCACGAGGCTACACCTTC. It encodes CASSLQSRGYTF.

The rearrangement uses TRBV27 and TRBJ2-5; tentative D call: TRBD1 (5 bases). The CDR3 loop spans 14 amino acids. With 2 bases removed from V and 2 bases from J, the gap between germline ends came to 9 bases. Germline lookup yields CDR1 MNHEY and CDR2 SMNVEV (reference sequence). Here the CDR3 reads CASSLQGKQETQYF. Here the CDR3 DNA reads TGTGCCAGCAGTTTACAGGGCAAGCAAGAGACCCAGTACTTC.

There are a few counts of this clone. J is TRBJ1-5 and V is TRBV5-6; TRBD1 is a possible D gene (6 bases). V dropped 4 bases and J dropped 5 bases, with 19 bases sitting between them. The CDR3 spans 16 residues. Germline CDR1 SGHDT, CDR2 YYEEEE. CDR3 nucleotide sequence: TGTGCCAGCAGCCCTCCTAGCGGGGGCGGAGATCAGCCCCAGCATTTT. Translation gives CASSPPSGGGDQPQHF.

The chain carries TRBV29-1 and TRBJ2-1; TRBD2 aligns across 8 bases. V was clipped by 4 bases and J by 4 bases; unmatched bases: 6. Germline V gene lookup returns CDR1 SQVTM and CDR2 ANQGSEA. This CDR3 has 14 amino acids. The CDR3 loop reads CSVGFSGGYNEQFF. Here the CDR3 DNA reads TGCAGCGTTGGGTTCAGCGGGGGATACAATGAGCAGTTCTTC.

The V and J genes are TRBV4-1 and TRBJ2-1, with TRBD2 identical over 10 bases. The germline V gene encodes CDR1 MGHRA and CDR2 YSYEKL. V trimming: 6 bases; J trimming: 8 bases; junction bases outside the gene matches: 13. The CDR3 totals 16 residues. CDR3: CASSRLAGVTGDEQFF. For the CDR3, the DNA is TGCGCCAGCAGTCGGCTAGCGGGGGTCACAGGGGATGAGCAGTTCTTC.

The genes are TRBV19 and TRBJ2-1; 9 bases match TRBD1. The germline CDR1 and CDR2 sequences are LNHDA and SQIVND (reference sequence). The CDR3 is made up of 14 amino acids. J lost 4 bases, V lost 6 bases, and 4 bases had no gene match. CDR3 nucleotides: TGTGCCAGTAGCCGGGACAGGGCATACAATGAGCAGTTCTTC. Translated, it gives CASSRDRAYNEQFF.

This chain uses TRBV7-2 with TRBJ1-1; no clear D gene. CDR1 is SGHTA, CDR2 FQGNSA, per germline. Trimming took off 5 bases at V and 7 bases at J, with 11 bases between the two ends. The CDR3 is 12 residues long. CDR3 sequence reads: CASSMRNLEAFF. The DNA of the CDR3 is TGTGCCAGCAGCATGAGGAACCTTGAAGCTTTCTTT.

The J gene is TRBJ2-7, the V gene TRBV28; TRBD1 aligns across 8 bases. The CDR3 is made up of 14 amino acids. Germline values: CDR1 MDHEN, CDR2 SYDVKM. The ends lost 3 bases at V and 3 bases at J; junction bases unmatched: 4. The CDR3 loop reads CASSFVDRGYEQYF. In nucleotides, the CDR3 is TGTGCCAGCAGTTTTGTAGACAGGGGCTACGAGCAGTACTTC.

CDR3: CASTTGPAAYNEQFF. CDR3 nucleotides: TGCGCCAGCACCACTGGTCCCGCCGCCTACAATGAGCAGTTCTTC. The J gene is TRBJ2-1, the V gene TRBV5-1; D is undetermined. The CDR3 has 15 amino acids. Germline-derived CDR1 and CDR2 are SGHRS and YFSETQ. Trimming removed 6 bases at V and 2 bases at J, with 15 bases between.

V and J are TRBV14 and TRBJ1-1; no clear D gene. Germline V gene sequence: CDR1 SGHDN, CDR2 FVKESK. Deletions cut 0 bases from V and 3 bases from J, with 8 bases between. The CDR3 spans 14 residues. The CDR3 DNA follows: TGTGCCAGCAGCCAAGATTTGAGGTACACTGAAGCTTTCTTT. Residues: CASSQDLRYTEAFF.

This clone has only a few counts. The chain is built from TRBV5-6 and TRBJ2-7, with 9 bases fitting TRBD1. CDR3 size: 15 residues. With V trimmed by 5 bases and J by 3 bases, 9 bases remained unmatched. CDR1 is SGHDT and CDR2 is YYEEEE in the germline V gene. CDR3 nucleotide sequence: TGTGCCAGCAGAGCTACAGGGGGCGCTTTCTACGAGCAGTACGTC. It specifies CASRATGGAFYEQYV.

The rearrangement links TRBV23-1 to TRBJ2-7; no definite D call. TRBV23-1 is noted as an ORF with a role that remains uncertain. V lost 9 bases and J 3 bases, leaving 12 bases between the germline ends. The CDR3 covers 12 residues. The DNA for the CDR3 is TGCGCCAGTTGTCAGACTGACTACGAGCAGTACTTC. Encoded protein: CASCQTDYEQYF.

This clone showed up just once. The chain combines TRBV12-5 with TRBJ2-5, with TRBD1 as a possible D gene (6 bases). This CDR3 is 15 amino acids long. Germline values: CDR1 LGHNT, CDR2 FRNRAP. V gave up 5 bases and J gave up 5 bases, with 18 bases separating them. This chain's CDR3 is CASGTHTGWGETQYF. The CDR3 DNA reads TGTGCTAGTGGTACTCACACAGGGTGGGGTGAGACCCAGTACTTC.

The gene calls are TRBV2 and TRBJ2-1; D may be TRBD2 (7 bases). Germline CDR1 and CDR2: SNHLY and FYNNEI. Trimming removed 2 bases from V and 5 bases from J, with 16 bases in between. The CDR3 is 16 residues long. CDR3 DNA: TGTGCCAGCAGTGAAATTGGCGGGGGCAAAAACAATGAGCAGTTCTTC. Translation: CASSEIGGGKNNEQFF.

The V gene is TRBV5-1, the J gene TRBJ2-1; possible D gene TRBD1, 5 bases. Germline lookup yields CDR1 SGHRS and CDR2 YFSETQ. This CDR3 has 13 amino acids. Trimming left V 0 bases short and J 9 bases short, with 10 bases between. Here the CDR3 reads CASSLDRNTEQFF. The CDR3 bases are TGCGCCAGCAGCTTGGACAGGAACACTGAGCAGTTCTTC.

This clone was seen more than once but under ten times. This specimen includes other DNA sequences encoding the same CDR3. V is TRBV5-1 and J is TRBJ1-1; 7 nucleotides line up with TRBD1. The V gene end was trimmed by 0 bases and the J gene end by 5 bases; junction bases not matched to a gene: 4. This CDR3 is built from 14 residues. Germline-derived CDR1 and CDR2 are SGHRS and YFSETQ. CDR3: CASSLGQGGTEAFF. In nucleotides, the CDR3 is TGCGCCAGCAGCTTGGGACAGGGTGGGACTGAAGCTTTCTTT.

The V gene is TRBV28, the J gene TRBJ1-1; tentative D call: TRBD1 (5 bases). V lost 8 bases to trimming and J lost 11 bases, with 24 bases between them. Germline loops: CDR1 MDHEN, CDR2 SYDVKM. The CDR3 is 14 amino acids. CDR3 DNA: TGTGCCAGCCGAACGGGAGCGCTTCGGGACGCCGCTTTCTTT. Translation: CASRTGALRDAAFF.

The chain joins TRBV5-6 to TRBJ2-7; D is undetermined. This CDR3 has 12 residues. The germline gives CDR1 SGHDT, CDR2 YYEEEE. Trimming removed 0 bases from V and 5 bases from J, with 6 bases in between. CDR3 DNA sequence: TGTGCCAGCAGCTTGGTTGGGCACGAGCAGTACGTC. As protein: CASSLVGHEQYV.

V gene TRBV27 combines with J gene TRBJ1-1; no definite D call. Trimming removed 6 bases at V and 12 bases at J, with 23 bases between. Germline CDR1 MNHEY, CDR2 SMNVEV (reference sequence). The CDR3 loop spans 14 amino acids. The CDR3 DNA follows: TGTGCCAGCAGCCCCGGAGTAGGAGGGAGTAAATCTTTCTTT. This codes for CASSPGVGGSKSFF.

The genes are TRBV11-3 and TRBJ2-7; TRBD1 agrees at 7 bases. The germline CDR1 and CDR2 sequences are SGHNT and YENEEA. The CDR3 is 13 residues long. Trimming took 4 bases from V and 7 from J; bases not matched to a gene: 7. The CDR3 is CASSSQGTGEQYF. The CDR3 bases are TGTGCCAGCAGCTCACAGGGGACGGGGGAGCAGTACTTC.

This clone was detected only once. This sequence joins TRBV7-9 and TRBJ2-5; D uncertain. Near its end, the DNA agrees better with TRBJ2-7, so the J call may be wrong. The CDR3 sequence is 14 residues long. Per the germline V gene, CDR1 is SEHNR and CDR2 is FQNEAQ (reference sequence). The CDR3 DNA sequence: TGTGCCAGCAGCCAACGGGCAGGAGACTACGAGCAGTACTTC. As protein: CASSQRAGDYEQYF.

J is TRBJ2-5 and V is TRBV9; D might be TRBD2 (5 bases). V lost 4 bases to trimming and J lost 4 bases, with 11 bases between them. CDR1 and CDR2 (germline): SGDLS, YYNGEE. This CDR3 contains 13 residues. The CDR3 DNA reads TGTGCCAGCAGCCCCGGGGAACCAGAGACCCAGTACTTC. This codes for CASSPGEPETQYF. Using reference TRBV9 and TRBJ2-5 for the parts outside the CDR3, the full variable domain is DSGVTQTPKHLITATGQRVTLRCSPRSGDLSVYWYQQSLDQGLQFLIQYYNGEERAKGNILERFSAQQFPDLHSELNLSSLELGDSALYFCASSPGEPETQYFGPGTRLLVL.

The chain is built from TRBV19 and TRBJ1-5, with D tentatively TRBD1 (5 bases). CDR1 is LNHDA and CDR2 is SQIVND in the germline V gene (reference sequence). V lost 8 bases, J lost 6 bases, and 26 bases lay in between. This CDR3 comprises 17 residues. Here the CDR3 reads CASSAQDKLGGGQPQHF. The CDR3 nucleotides are TGTGCCAGTTCCGCCCAGGACAAACTGGGGGGGGGTCAGCCCCAGCATTTT.

This clone was seen only once. The rearrangement links TRBV7-8 to TRBJ2-5, with 7 bases lining up with TRBD1. V gave up 5 bases and J gave up 5 bases; unmatched junction bases: 8. Germline CDR1 is SGHVS and CDR2 is FQNEAQ. This CDR3 contains 14 residues. CDR3 nucleotide sequence: TGTGCCAGCAGCATCACAGGGGAGTGGGAGACCCAGTACTTC. This encodes CASSITGEWETQYF.

This clone was observed a single time. The chain combines TRBV7-8 with TRBJ1-2; 8 bases line up with TRBD1. J was trimmed by 8 bases and V by 1 base; bases with no gene match: 3. The CDR3 is made up of 13 amino acids. CDR1 and CDR2 (germline): SGHVS, FQNEAQ. Here the CDR3 reads CASSLVPGGGYTF. Here the CDR3 DNA reads TGTGCCAGCAGCTTAGTCCCAGGGGGCGGCTACACCTTC.

V is TRBV5-1 and J is TRBJ2-7; perhaps TRBD2 as D (6 bases). There are 15 residues in the CDR3. Germline V gives CDR1 SGHRS, CDR2 YFSETQ. V was cut by 4 bases and J by 0 bases, with 14 bases left in between. DNA for the CDR3: TGCGCCAGCAGCCCCCGACTAGGGAGCTCCTACGAGCAGTACTTC. The encoded protein is CASSPRLGSSYEQYF.

CDR3 nucleotides: TGTGCCAGCAGCTCTCCCGGGATAGCGGGGACAGATACGCAGTATTTT. Its protein is CASSSPGIAGTDTQYF. The V call is TRBV9, the J call TRBJ2-3; TRBD2 matches 8 bases. The V gene end was trimmed by 4 bases and the J gene end by 3 bases; junction bases not matched to a gene: 10. The CDR3 length is 16 residues. Germline V CDR1 and CDR2: SGDLS, YYNGEE. The whole variable domain, filled in from reference TRBV9 and TRBJ2-3, reads DSGVTQTPKHLITATGQRVTLRCSPRSGDLSVYWYQQSLDQGLQFLIQYYNGEERAKGNILERFSAQQFPDLHSELNLSSLELGDSALYFCASSSPGIAGTDTQYFGPGTRLTVL.

The chain uses TRBV5-1 and TRBJ1-1; no definite D call. Germline CDR1 reads SGHRS; CDR2 reads YFSETQ. The CDR3 loop spans 16 amino acids. V lost 0 bases, J lost 0 bases, and 12 bases lay in between. The CDR3 region is CASSLVSLGMNTEAFF. The CDR3 DNA reads as TGCGCCAGCAGCTTGGTTTCCCTAGGTATGAACACTGAAGCTTTCTTT.

The CDR3 loop is CASSSGELGAFF. In nucleotides, the CDR3 is TGTGCCAGCAGCTCCGGGGAGTTGGGGGCTTTCTTT. The V gene is TRBV7-9, the J gene TRBJ1-1, with no clear D. The CDR3 is made up of 12 amino acids. V was shortened by 4 bases and J by 11 bases, with 14 bases between the two germline ends. Germline CDR1 is SEHNR and CDR2 is FQNEAQ (reference sequence). Together with reference TRBV7-9 and TRBJ1-1, the CDR3 gives the full variable domain: DTGVSQNPRHKITKRGQNVTFRCDPISEHNRLYWYRQTLGQGPEFLTYFQNEAQLEKSRLLSDRFSAERPKGSFSTLEIQRTEQGDSAMYLCASSSGELGAFFGQGTRLTVV.

The CDR3 DNA sequence: TGTGCCAGCAGCGCGTTACAGGGGGCGGGTAAGCAGTTCTTC. Its translation is CASSALQGAGKQFF. The chain couples TRBV9 to TRBJ2-1; TRBD1 matches at 9 bases. The V gene end was trimmed by 3 bases and the J gene end by 11 bases; junction bases not matched to a gene: 9. This CDR3 comprises 14 residues. The V gene's germline CDR1 is SGDLS and CDR2 YYNGEE.

The chain has TRBV6-6 and TRBJ1-2, with D uncertain. Deletions cut 5 bases from V and 2 bases from J, with 12 bases between. The germline CDR1 and CDR2 sequences are MNHNY and SVGAGI (reference sequence). This CDR3 contains 14 residues. The CDR3 loop reads CASSNRGRNYGYTF. CDR3 nucleotides: TGTGCCAGCAGTAACAGAGGGAGGAACTATGGCTACACCTTC.

The chain employs TRBV12-5 and TRBJ2-1; the match to TRBD2 covers 13 bases. The CDR3 covers 16 residues. The germline gives CDR1 LGHNT, CDR2 FRNRAP. V was clipped by 2 bases and J by 6 bases; unmatched bases: 4. Written as DNA, the CDR3 is TGTGCTAGTGGTTTGCAACTAGCGGGGGGGCCCAATGAGCAGTTCTTC. It yields the protein CASGLQLAGGPNEQFF.